A selection of T cell receptor beta chains follows, all from one sample in a study of human T cells and chemical hapten exposure. TCRdb fed the RACE reads into MiXCR, producing one record per CDR3 protein. The top ten clones hold around 5.8% of a sample with just over 350,000 distinct CDR3 sequences, about 6% of them seen once. Material: whole blood, obtained in connection with sensitization to the hapten diphenylcyclopropenone (DPC). These receptors were obtained from a woman under 30 with alopecia areata. Some clones in this sample may be carry-over from other donors' samples. Each CDR3 is given with its conserved first and last residue. D genes are given only for firm matches. Rows give clone size only sometimes, using once, few, many, or a class for an expanded clone.

D gene,J gene,clone size,V gene,CDR3 DNA,CDR3 protein
NA,TRBJ1-2,NA,TRBV10-2,TGCGCCAGCAGTGAAATTAATGGTGAGGAATTCTATGGCTACACCTTC,CASSEINGEEFYGYTF
TRBD1,TRBJ1-5,many,TRBV24-1,TGTGCCACCAGTGACGCTGACAGGGACTATCAGCCCCAGCATTTT,CATSDADRDYQPQHF
TRBD2,TRBJ2-5,many,TRBV3-1,TGTGCCAGCAGCCAGAGGACTAGCGGGGCACAGACCCAGTACTTC,CASSQRTSGAQTQYF
NA,TRBJ1-1,many,TRBV7-8,TGTGCCAGCAGCTTAGTTACCCCACGGGGGTCGGTCACTGAAGCTTTCTTT,CASSLVTPRGSVTEAFF
TRBD1,TRBJ2-5,few,TRBV4-2,TGTGCCAGCAGCCAATCCGGGACAGGGGGACAGACCCAGTACTTC,CASSQSGTGGQTQYF
NA,TRBJ2-3,NA,TRBV5-1,TGCGCCAGCAGAAGGGGGGCGGATACGCAGTATTTT,CASRRGADTQYF
TRBD2,TRBJ2-2,once,TRBV6-2/TRBV6-3,TGTGCCAGCAGTTACTGGGCGCGGGGGGCCACCACCGGGGAGCTGTTTTTT,CASSYWARGATTGELFF
NA,TRBJ1-1,many,TRBV7-9,TGTGCCAGCAGCTTGGCGGGGGCGGTAGAAGCTTTCTTT,CASSLAGAVEAFF
TRBD1,TRBJ2-7,few,TRBV6-5,TGTGCCAGCAGTCTCACCGGGACAGGGATCTACGAGCAGTACTTC,CASSLTGTGIYEQYF
TRBD2,TRBJ2-5,many,TRBV5-1,TGCGCCAGCAGCCCGGGGACTAGCGAAGAGACCCAGTACTTC,CASSPGTSEETQYF
TRBD2,TRBJ2-1,NA,TRBV11-2,TGTGCCAGCAGCCCGCGAAGCGGGGGTAATGAGCAGTTCTTC,CASSPRSGGNEQFF
TRBD1,TRBJ1-2,NA,TRBV4-3,TGCGCCAGCAGCCAAGAGACAGGGAGCTATGGCTACACCTTC,CASSQETGSYGYTF